One and the same sample provided the 24 T cell receptor beta chains below, sequenced in a study of T-cell reconstitution after alpha-beta-depleted transplantation in children. Unique molecular identifiers tagged the TCRbeta library. TCRdb reprocessed the PCR reads via MiXCR and lists one record per CDR3 protein. This repertoire shows around 700,000 distinct CDR3 sequences, 10% to 15% found once; its top ten account for roughly 0.84%. The sequencing here drew on PBMCs, taken before TCRalphabeta/CD19-depleted stem cell transplant. All receptors derive from a girl aged 2 to 10 with congenital amegakaryocytic thrombocytopenia, due to receive a stem cell transplant.

This clonotype has just a few counts. The genes are TRBV15 and TRBJ1-3; no clear D gene. Germline lookup yields CDR1 LNHNV and CDR2 YYDKDF (reference sequence). V was trimmed by 0 bases and J by 2 bases, leaving 5 bases between them. The CDR3 sequence is 14 residues long. Here the CDR3 reads CATSRDRAGNTIYF. The CDR3 nucleotides read TGTGCCACCAGCAGAGATAGAGCTGGAAACACCATATATTTT.

This chain joins TRBV7-8 and TRBJ2-2; a weak D match, TRBD2 (7 bases). The germline V and J ends were trimmed by 2 bases and 3 bases, with 13 bases remaining between them. The CDR3 covers 16 residues. Germline assignment: CDR1 SGHVS and CDR2 FQNEAQ. The CDR3 DNA sequence: TGTGCCAGCAGCTTAATGTGGGAGGGGGACACCGGGGAGCTGTTTTTT. Translated, it gives CASSLMWEGDTGELFF.

This chain joins TRBV5-4 and TRBJ2-1; 11 nucleotides align to TRBD2. CDR1 and CDR2 from the germline V gene are SGHNT and YYREEE (reference sequence). CDR3 size: 15 residues. V lost 4 bases, J lost 7 bases, and 7 bases stayed unmatched. The CDR3 sequence is CASSATSGKVNEQFF. CDR3 sequence (DNA): TGTGCCAGCAGCGCGACTAGCGGGAAAGTGAATGAGCAGTTCTTC.

This clonotype showed up many times. This rearrangement joins TRBV9 to TRBJ2-5; D may be TRBD1 (5 bases). Germline V gene sequence: CDR1 SGDLS, CDR2 YYNGEE. V lost 0 bases and J lost 2, with 8 bases in between. This CDR3 comprises 14 residues. CDR3 in DNA: TGTGCCAGCAGCGTAGGGGGCACTCAAGAGACCCAGTACTTC. Amino acid sequence: CASSVGGTQETQYF.

A few counts support this clonotype. The CDR3 is CSATQTGVPYNEQFF. CDR3 nucleotide sequence: TGCAGTGCCACCCAGACAGGGGTCCCTTACAATGAGCAGTTCTTC. The genes are TRBV20-1 and TRBJ2-1, with 8 bases lining up with TRBD1. V lost 6 bases, J lost 4 bases, and 11 bases stayed unmatched. This CDR3 spans 15 amino acids. Germline V gene sequence: CDR1 DFQATT, CDR2 SNEGSKA (reference sequence).

In the case of this clonotype: A much larger clone is a single base away; this may be a read error. The CDR3 DNA follows: TGTGCCAGCAGTTTGAGCCCACGCAATGAGCAGTTCTTC. Translation: CASSLSPRNEQFF. The chain has TRBV12-3 or TRBV12-4 and TRBJ2-1; D remains ambiguous. CDR3 size: 13 residues. The V end lost 3 bases, the J end lost 6 bases, and 9 bases lay between the germline ends.

This clonotype came up many times. This chain joins TRBV5-1 and TRBJ2-5; 7 bases are a match to TRBD1. The CDR3 is 14 residues long. V trimming: 2 bases; J trimming: 5 bases; junction bases outside the gene matches: 6. Germline loops: CDR1 SGHRS, CDR2 YFSETQ. The DNA for the CDR3 is TGCGCCAGCAGCTTAATGGACAGGAAGGAGACCCAGTACTTC. It codes for CASSLMDRKETQYF. Full variable domain (remainder filled in from reference TRBV5-1 and TRBJ2-5): KAGVTQTPRYLIKTRGQQVTLSCSPISGHRSVSWYQQTPGQGLQFLFEYFSETQRNKGNFPGRFSGRQFSNSRSEMNVSTLELGDSALYLCASSLMDRKETQYFGPGTRLLVL.

V gene TRBV7-6 combines with J gene TRBJ1-2, with 8 bases matching TRBD1. The CDR3 is made up of 16 amino acids. Germline CDR1 and CDR2: SGHVS and FNYEAQ. V shed 5 bases and J 3 bases; nucleotides not matched to a gene: 11. The CDR3 sequence: CASSPSTGETDYGYTF. The CDR3 nucleotides are TGTGCCAGCAGCCCCTCGACAGGGGAAACGGACTATGGCTACACCTTC.

This clonotype was counted between two and nine times. A read error may account for a junction end that differs from germline. The chain couples TRBV20-1 to TRBJ2-4; 11 bases fit TRBD2. Germline CDR1 DFQATT, CDR2 SNEGSKA (reference sequence). The CDR3 runs 17 residues. The chain's CDR3 is CCARDLRAGTSGAIQYF. The CDR3 coding sequence is TGCTGTGCTAGAGATCTCAGGGCGGGGACTAGCGGCGCCATTCAGTACTTC.

The genes are TRBV5-1 and TRBJ2-1, with TRBD2 as a possible D gene (6 bases). The V gene's germline CDR1 is SGHRS and CDR2 YFSETQ. This CDR3 has 17 amino acids. V was trimmed by 0 bases and J by 3 bases, leaving 16 bases between them. The CDR3 coding sequence is TGCGCCAGCAGCTTGGGGTTTCGGGAGACGAACTACAATGAGCAGTTCTTC. This encodes CASSLGFRETNYNEQFF.

This clonotype was recorded many times. This chain joins TRBV5-1 and TRBJ2-3; D not resolved. The ends were cut back, 1 base at V and 4 bases at J, with 4 bases in the middle. Germline V CDR1 and CDR2: SGHRS, YFSETQ. This CDR3 contains 12 residues. CDR3 region: CASSLNSDTQYF. CDR3 bases: TGCGCCAGCAGCTTGAATTCAGATACGCAGTATTTT.

This clonotype was detected a few times. V is TRBV12-3 or TRBV12-4 and J is TRBJ1-1, with 7 positions matching TRBD1. V shed 6 bases, J shed 0 bases, and the junction held 4 bases outside the gene matches. The length of the CDR3 is 14 residues. CDR3 sequence (DNA): TGTGCCAGCAGACCGGACAGGATGAACACTGAAGCTTTCTTT. This codes for CASRPDRMNTEAFF.

This clonotype has ten or more counts. The gene calls are TRBV6-5 and TRBJ2-2; possible D gene TRBD1, 6 bases. The CDR3 is 12 residues long. Germline V lookup: CDR1 MNHEY, CDR2 SVGAGI. V was trimmed by 10 bases and J by 4 bases, leaving 10 bases between them. CDR3 DNA sequence: TGTGCCACAGGGGAAGGCACCGGGGAGCTGTTTTTT. Residues: CATGEGTGELFF.

The chain employs TRBV7-9 and TRBJ2-7; D is possibly TRBD1 or TRBD2 (6 bases each). Germline V CDR1 and CDR2: SEHNR, FQNEAQ (reference sequence). The CDR3 extends over 14 amino acids. V dropped 8 bases and J dropped 5 bases, with 19 bases sitting between them. The CDR3 DNA follows: TGTGCCAGCGTGGCGGGAAGGGGGGCCGACGAGCAGTACTTC. Residues: CASVAGRGADEQYF.

This clonotype was counted between two and nine times. The V and J genes are TRBV11-2 and TRBJ2-3, with TRBD2 matching 7 bases. Germline lookup yields CDR1 SGHAT and CDR2 FQNNGV. J lost 2 bases, V lost 5 bases, and 7 bases had no gene match. The CDR3 runs 15 residues. This CDR3 reads CASSPWGGNTDTQYF. DNA of the CDR3: TGTGCCAGCAGCCCCTGGGGAGGGAACACAGATACGCAGTATTTT.

This clonotype was counted at least ten times. The chain links TRBV11-1 to TRBJ2-7, with a weak D call TRBD2 (6 bases). CDR3 length equals 13 residues. Germline values: CDR1 SGHAT, CDR2 FQDESV (reference sequence). V shed 5 bases and J shed 4 bases, with 12 bases lying between them. The CDR3 region has the DNA TGTGCCAGCAGCCGGGCGGGGAGTTACGAGCAGTACTTC. Translation: CASSRAGSYEQYF.

This clonotype has a count of ten or more. The V call is TRBV12-3 or TRBV12-4, the J call TRBJ2-3; a weak D match, TRBD1 (6 bases). Trimming stripped 3 bases from V and 5 bases from J, with 9 bases between. The CDR3 has 13 residues. The CDR3 DNA reads TGTGCCAGCAGTTTCCTAGGGGGAGATACGCAGTATTTT. It yields the protein CASSFLGGDTQYF.

This clonotype was seen a handful of times. The chain has TRBV5-1 and TRBJ2-2; perhaps D is TRBD1 or TRBD2 (5 bases each). There are 15 residues in the CDR3. The ends were cut back, 0 bases at V and 3 bases at J, with 9 bases in the middle. The V gene's germline CDR1 is SGHRS and CDR2 YFSETQ. The CDR3 DNA sequence: TGCGCCAGCAGCTTGGGAGGGGCGTACACCGGGGAGCTGTTTTTT. This translates into CASSLGGAYTGELFF.

Ten or more counts support this clonotype. This rearrangement joins TRBV6-1 to TRBJ2-5; 8 bases fit TRBD1. Germline CDR1 is MNHNS and CDR2 is SASEGT. The CDR3 extends over 14 amino acids. V lost 6 bases, J lost 2 bases, and 5 bases stayed unmatched. CDR3 sequence (DNA): TGTGCCAGCAGCCGGGGACAGGATCAAGAGACCCAGTACTTC. It is translated as CASSRGQDQETQYF.

V gene TRBV20-1 combines with J gene TRBJ2-2; 7 nucleotides line up with TRBD1. The V gene end was trimmed by 6 bases and the J gene end by 0 bases; junction bases not matched to a gene: 7. This CDR3 contains 15 residues. CDR1 is DFQATT, CDR2 SNEGSKA, per germline (reference sequence). The CDR3 spells CSAKTGTANTGELFF. The CDR3 bases are TGCAGTGCCAAAACCGGGACAGCGAACACCGGGGAGCTGTTTTTT.

This clonotype was found a few times. V and J are TRBV28 and TRBJ2-6, with D perhaps TRBD1 (5 bases). V was trimmed by 10 bases and J by 0 bases, leaving 19 bases between them. Germline CDR1 MDHEN, CDR2 SYDVKM. The CDR3 has 17 amino acids. The CDR3 region is CATLRAVPISGANVLTF. CDR3 bases: TGTGCCACCCTCAGGGCCGTACCGATCTCTGGGGCCAACGTCCTGACTTTC.

This clonotype was detected once. V gene TRBV20-1 combines with J gene TRBJ1-1; D call uncertain. Germline-derived CDR1 and CDR2 are DFQATT and SNEGSKA (reference sequence). The CDR3 runs 12 residues. V lost 6 bases and J lost 0, with 8 bases in between. CDR3 DNA: TGCAGTGCCGCTTTTGTGAACACTGAAGCTTTCTTT. Its protein is CSAAFVNTEAFF.

Worth noting for this clonotype: This could be a read error, since a much larger clone is one nucleotide away. The chain employs TRBV7-8 and TRBJ1-2; D remains unclear. This CDR3 has 14 amino acids. Germline-derived CDR1 and CDR2 are SGHVS and FQNEAQ. CDR3 amino acids: CASSLGPGNYGYPF. CDR3 nucleotides: TGTGCCAGCAGCTTAGGTCCAGGAAACTATGGCTACCCCTTC. Full variable domain (outside the CDR3, taken from reference TRBV7-8 and TRBJ1-2): GAGVSQSPRYKVAKRGQDVALRCDPISGHVSLFWYQQALGQGPEFLTYFQNEAQLDKSGLPSDRFFAERPEGSVSTLKIQRTQQEDSAVYLCASSLGPGNYGYPFGSGTRLTVV.

At least ten counts were recorded for this clonotype. V and J are TRBV5-1 and TRBJ2-7, with 9 bases identical to TRBD1. V lost 0 bases and J lost 3; bases outside the gene matches: 4. The germline CDR1 and CDR2 sequences are SGHRS and YFSETQ. This CDR3 has 15 amino acids. In DNA, the CDR3 is TGCGCCAGCAGCTTGGGGGGACAGGGATACTACGAGCAGTACTTC. Amino acid sequence: CASSLGGQGYYEQYF.